This section outlines one T cell receptor (beta chain) sequence together with its context. Its antigen is not known. Per the germline V gene, CDR1 is MNHNS and CDR2 is SASEGT. Trimming removed 5 bases at V and 4 bases at J, with 6 bases between. CDR3 length: 11 residues. This entry comes from a study of cytomegalovirus exposure and HLA in healthy donors. General study results and limits: Reportedly, cytomegalovirus status was diagnosed with high sensitivity and specificity. The authors later found most CMV-associated TCR beta chains appeared HLA-restricted.

Nominally healthy donors were sampled, though unrecorded immune exposures were likely. The PCR made use of 60 Vbeta and 13 Jbeta primers. Sequenced by immunoSEQ multiplex PCR; TCRdb stores in-frame clones only, minus some. The table lists roughly 160,000 clones, approximately 84% of them singletons, with about 2.7% in the top ten. The sample consisted of PBMCs. This receptor was obtained from a man aged 25-45 years in good health and CMV-seropositive. The genes are TRBV6-1 and TRBJ2-7; no firm D call. The CDR3, as DNA: TGTGCCAGCAGTTCCCTTTACGAGCAGTACTTC. Its translation: CASSSLYEQYF.